Below, 24 T cell receptor beta chains from the same sample are listed, as sequenced in a study of blood T cell repertoires in COVID-19. Here immunoSEQ multiplex PCR was the method, and the copy in TCRdb shows in-frame clones only, minus some. The data contain under 300,000 clones, around nine tenths of them singletons. The source material was PBMCs or T cells enriched from blood (not recorded which). These receptors were collected from a woman aged 50 to 60 who had recovered from COVID-19.

The chain has TRBV9 and TRBJ2-2, with 8 bases identical to TRBD2. The J segment lost 0 bases and the V segment lost 2 bases, leaving 3 bases of the junction unmatched. Germline V gives CDR1 SGDLS, CDR2 YYNGEE. The CDR3 is made up of 16 amino acids. The CDR3 region is CASSVGGATNTGELFF. The CDR3 coding sequence is TGTGCCAGCAGCGTCGGGGGGGCTACGAACACCGGGGAGCTGTTTTTT.

J is TRBJ2-1 and V is TRBV27, with 7 bases fitting TRBD2. This CDR3 has 16 amino acids. The V and J ends lost 7 bases and 2 bases, in that order; junction bases with no gene match: 11. Germline assignment: CDR1 MNHEY and CDR2 SMNVEV (reference sequence). Here the CDR3 DNA reads TGTGCCAGCAAAGTCGGAGGGAGGGCCCCCTACAATGAGCAGTTCTTC. Residues: CASKVGGRAPYNEQFF.

The genes are TRBV18 and TRBJ2-7; 16 positions agree with TRBD2. The CDR3 loop spans 17 amino acids. Germline V CDR1 and CDR2: KGHSH, LQKENI. V lost 1 base and J lost 5; bases outside the gene matches: 5. CDR3 sequence: CASSPLGTSGRAHEQYF. In DNA form, the CDR3 reads TGTGCCAGCTCACCACTCGGGACTAGCGGGAGGGCCCACGAGCAGTACTTC.

The CDR3 DNA sequence: TGTGCCAGCAGCAAGGGACTAGCGCAAAGGAGCTCCTACAATGAGCAGTTCTTC. This encodes CASSKGLAQRSSYNEQFF. The chain employs TRBV5-4 and TRBJ2-1; 10 nucleotides line up with TRBD2. The germline V gene encodes CDR1 SGHNT and CDR2 YYREEE (reference sequence). The CDR3 totals 18 residues. J was trimmed by 0 bases and V by 4 bases; bases with no gene match: 10. Full variable domain (rest looked up from reference TRBV5-4 and TRBJ2-1): ETGVTQSPTHLIKTRGQQVTLRCSSQSGHNTVSWYQQALGQGPQFIFQYYREEENGRGNFPPRFSGLQFPNYSSELNVNALELDDSALYLCASSKGLAQRSSYNEQFFGPGTRLTVL.

The V call is TRBV27, the J call TRBJ1-5; no clear D gene. The V gene lost 0 bases and the J gene lost 5 bases, with 5 bases spanning the gap. The germline V gene encodes CDR1 MNHEY and CDR2 SMNVEV (reference sequence). The CDR3 length is 13 residues. This chain's CDR3 is CASSLSHYQPQHF. The CDR3 nucleotides read TGTGCCAGCAGTTTATCCCATTATCAGCCCCAGCATTTT.

This clone was recorded only once. The V and J genes are TRBV7-9 and TRBJ1-1, with TRBD1 matching over 8 bases. The CDR3 is 15 amino acids. Unmatched junction bases numbered 5, after V lost 1 base and J lost 4 bases. Germline V gene lookup returns CDR1 SEHNR and CDR2 FQNEAQ (reference sequence). The CDR3 DNA is TGTGCCAGCAGCTTAGTGACAGGGGCTACCACTGAAGCTTTCTTT. Translation gives CASSLVTGATTEAFF.

The gene calls are TRBV6-6 and TRBJ1-2; 7 nucleotides match TRBD1. The CDR3 runs to 14 residues. V shed 4 bases and J 4 bases; nucleotides not matched to a gene: 6. CDR1 is MNHNY and CDR2 is SVGAGI in the germline V gene (reference sequence). In nucleotides, the CDR3 is TGTGCCAGCAGTTTCGCCGGGACAGTCTATGGCTACACCTTC. This encodes CASSFAGTVYGYTF.

This chain connects TRBV7-6 to TRBJ1-2; tentative D call: TRBD1 (5 bases). Deletions cut 0 bases from V and 8 bases from J, with 16 bases between. The CDR3 runs 15 residues. Germline CDR1 and CDR2: SGHVS and FNYEAQ. CDR3 sequence (DNA): TGTGCCAGCAGCTTAGCCGCTTCAGGGTTTCAAGGCTACACCTTC. Translated: CASSLAASGFQGYTF.

The chain has TRBV13 and TRBJ2-7; perhaps TRBD1 as D (6 bases). V lost 4 bases, J lost 6 bases, and 13 bases lay in between. CDR1 and CDR2 from the germline V gene are PRHDT and FYEKMQ (reference sequence). CDR3 size: 13 residues. The CDR3 loop reads CASSSDRDTEQYF. The CDR3 DNA reads as TGTGCCAGCAGCTCCGACCGGGACACCGAGCAGTACTTC.

This clone was seen only once. The chain combines TRBV30 with TRBJ2-3; 9 bases align to TRBD2. The CDR3 is made up of 16 amino acids. The J segment lost 5 bases and the V segment lost 4 bases, leaving 13 bases of the junction unmatched. The germline gives CDR1 GTSNPN, CDR2 SVGIG (reference sequence). The CDR3 is CAWNPGAGGQGDTQYF. As DNA, the CDR3 is TGTGCCTGGAATCCTGGAGCGGGAGGCCAAGGAGATACGCAGTATTTT.

This chain uses TRBV6-5 with TRBJ1-2; D is unresolved. Trimming removed 8 bases at V and 7 bases at J, with 20 bases between. The CDR3 has 14 residues. Germline V gene sequence: CDR1 MNHEY, CDR2 SVGAGI. CDR3 DNA sequence: TGTGCCAGCGGTAAGACTGCCTCGAACGGTGGCTACACCTTC. It yields the protein CASGKTASNGGYTF.

This clone appeared a few times. The chain carries TRBV28 and TRBJ1-1; D uncertain. This CDR3 is 13 amino acids long. Germline CDR1 reads MDHEN; CDR2 reads SYDVKM. The V and J ends lost 1 base and 5 bases respectively, with 8 bases between them. The CDR3 sequence: CASSLYVQTEAFF. CDR3 in DNA: TGTGCCAGCAGTTTATATGTCCAAACTGAAGCTTTCTTT.

This chain uses TRBV5-1 with TRBJ2-5, with 13 bases identical to TRBD2. V dropped 5 bases and J dropped 2; count of bases not matched to a gene: 6. There are 16 residues in the CDR3. Germline-derived CDR1 and CDR2 are SGHRS and YFSETQ. The CDR3, as DNA: TGCGCCAGCAGTTCTCCGGGACTAGCGGGGCAAGAGACCCAGTACTTC. The encoded protein is CASSSPGLAGQETQYF.

This clone is a singleton in its sample. The gene calls are TRBV3-1 (or the pseudogene TRBV3-2) and TRBJ1-2; 7 bases agree with TRBD1. Germline assignment: CDR1 LGHDT and CDR2 YNNKEL (reference sequence). The CDR3 sequence is 14 residues long. V dropped 1 base and J dropped 4; count of bases not matched to a gene: 3. CDR3 region: CASSQVQGGYGYTF. CDR3 nucleotides: TGTGCCAGCAGCCAAGTGCAGGGGGGCTATGGCTACACCTTC.

The gene calls are TRBV3-1 (or the pseudogene TRBV3-2) and TRBJ2-5; 13 nucleotides agree with TRBD2. Germline V CDR1 and CDR2: LGHDT, YNNKEL (reference sequence). The CDR3 loop spans 21 amino acids. The ends lost 1 base at V and 5 bases at J; junction bases unmatched: 19. CDR3 residues: CASSQVRTSGSRRRVWETQYF. CDR3 DNA: TGTGCCAGCAGCCAAGTCAGGACTAGCGGGAGTCGACGCCGTGTGTGGGAGACCCAGTACTTC.

The CDR3 nucleotides are TGTGCCAGCAGCTTAGTATGGTGGCAGGGGATCAATCAGCCCCAGCATTTT. Its protein product is CASSLVWWQGINQPQHF. This rearrangement joins TRBV7-2 to TRBJ1-5, with D possibly matching TRBD1 (6 bases). The CDR3 is made up of 17 amino acids. Germline CDR1 reads SGHTA; CDR2 reads FQGNSA. With 1 base removed from V and 3 bases from J, the gap between germline ends came to 16 bases.

The chain couples TRBV7-9 to TRBJ2-3; D is uncertain. This CDR3 is built from 12 residues. Trimming stripped 5 bases from V and 2 bases from J, with 5 bases between. Germline V gene lookup returns CDR1 SEHNR and CDR2 FQNEAQ (reference sequence). CDR3: CASSTITDTQYF. The CDR3 DNA follows: TGTGCCAGCAGCACAATCACAGATACGCAGTATTTT.

This clone came up a few times. V usage is TRBV19 and J usage is TRBJ1-2, with TRBD1 matching over 10 bases. Germline values: CDR1 LNHDA, CDR2 SQIVND (reference sequence). The CDR3 has 19 amino acids. V trimming: 2 bases; J trimming: 4 bases; junction bases outside the gene matches: 16. The CDR3 region is CASSINYRDRGSTFYGYTF. CDR3 nucleotides: TGTGCCAGTAGTATAAACTACCGGGACAGGGGATCAACTTTCTATGGCTACACCTTC.

The chain has TRBV28 and TRBJ1-3; TRBD1 aligns across 8 bases. Germline CDR1 reads MDHEN; CDR2 reads SYDVKM. With 5 bases clipped from V and 0 bases from J, the junction kept 3 bases outside the gene matches. The CDR3 covers 15 residues. For the CDR3, the DNA is TGTGCCAGCAGTCGACAGGGGCACTCTGGAAACACCATATATTTT. This gives the protein CASSRQGHSGNTIYF.

The chain is built from TRBV30 and TRBJ1-1; D not certain. Germline V gives CDR1 GTSNPN, CDR2 SVGIG (reference sequence). Deletions cut 2 bases from V and 4 bases from J, with 14 bases between. The CDR3 totals 14 residues. The CDR3 protein is CAWSRQTRSTEAFF. CDR3 nucleotide sequence: TGTGCCTGGAGTAGGCAGACCCGGAGCACTGAAGCTTTCTTT.

The count of this clone is one. V usage is TRBV28 and J usage is TRBJ2-2; 7 bases align to TRBD2. With V trimmed by 4 bases and J by 4 bases, 9 bases remained unmatched. Germline V gene lookup returns CDR1 MDHEN and CDR2 SYDVKM. This CDR3 spans 16 amino acids. As DNA, the CDR3 is TGTGCCAGCAGTTCCCTGGCGGGAGTCTTCACCGGGGAGCTGTTTTTT. Translation gives CASSSLAGVFTGELFF.

This CDR3 reads CASSLRPGAYEQYF. The CDR3 DNA reads TGTGCCAGCAGCCTACGTCCGGGGGCCTACGAGCAGTACTTC. The chain recombines TRBV7-3 with TRBJ2-7; D possibly corresponds to TRBD2 (6 bases). CDR1 is SGHTA, CDR2 FQGTGA, per germline. This CDR3 is built from 14 residues. V was cut by 5 bases and J by 2 bases, with 13 bases left in between.

The chain joins TRBV10-3 to TRBJ2-3, with 14 bases fitting TRBD2. The V segment lost 10 bases and the J segment 6 bases; nucleotides outside the gene matches: 9. The CDR3 length is 15 residues. CDR1 and CDR2 from the germline V gene are ENHRY and SYGVKD. CDR3 DNA sequence: TGTGCCACCTCCGGGACTAGCGGGAGTGTTGATACGCAGTATTTT. This gives the protein CATSGTSGSVDTQYF.

The J gene is TRBJ2-1, the V gene TRBV19; possible D gene TRBD2, 5 bases. Germline V gene lookup returns CDR1 LNHDA and CDR2 SQIVND (reference sequence). The germline V and J ends were trimmed by 3 bases and 9 bases, with 12 bases remaining between them. The length of the CDR3 is 13 residues. The CDR3 protein is CASSIVPAGEQFF. CDR3 nucleotide sequence: TGTGCCAGTAGTATTGTCCCCGCGGGTGAGCAGTTCTTC. The full variable domain, completed using reference TRBV19 and TRBJ2-1, is DGGITQSPKYLFRKEGQNVTLSCEQNLNHDAMYWYRQDPGQGLRLIYYSQIVNDFQKGDIAEGYSVSREKKESFPLTVTSAQKNPTAFYLCASSIVPAGEQFFGPGTRLTVL.